This is a list of T cell receptor beta chains from one sample in a study of T cell responses to AZD1222 COVID-19 vaccine. The data were produced by immunoSEQ multiplex PCR, yet TCRdb's version contains in-frame clones alone and is incomplete. The data hold about 92,000 clones, with about 90% observed a single time. The starting material was peripheral blood, obtained on day 0 of AZD1222 vaccination. The receptors were gathered from an adult in good health. Both conserved end residues are part of each CDR3. The order of the fields is J gene, V gene, CDR3 protein.

>TRBJ1-2|TRBV7-2
CASSLFQGSNYGYTF
>TRBJ2-3|TRBV7-3
CASSPRRAGGWGTDTQYF
>TRBJ2-7|TRBV18
CASSPTNYEQYF
>TRBJ2-3|TRBV6-5
CASRRTGQGPDTQYF
>TRBJ2-7|TRBV28
CASSLGLAGRAQYF
>TRBJ1-6|TRBV5-1
CASSSPGQNSPLHF
>TRBJ2-3|TRBV28
CASSFSLAPLAGGPAGQYF
>TRBJ2-1|TRBV9
CASSSRDRVFF
>TRBJ2-2|TRBV7-9
CASSPGQGLGGELFF
>TRBJ2-1|TRBV18
CASSPPGTSANNEQFF
>TRBJ2-7|TRBV11-2
CASSLDQGTDKQYF
>TRBJ2-3|TRBV5-1
CASSEPTSSTDTQYF
>TRBJ2-5|TRBV28
CASSPPGGQETQYF
>TRBJ2-7|TRBV6-5
CASRTDSSYEQYF
>TRBJ2-5|TRBV28
CASSSDRRGTQYF
>TRBJ1-1|TRBV7-3
CASSLMGLTEAFF
>TRBJ2-2|TRBV5-1
CASSSRTGSATGELFF
>TRBJ1-2|TRBV5-6
CASRRTVYGYTF
>TRBJ2-7|TRBV11-2
CASSTRSTGTYEQYF
>TRBJ1-5|TRBV28
CASTRKQPQHF
>TRBJ2-5|TRBV18
CASFGQGQETQYF
>TRBJ1-5|TRBV10-3
CAISTGPNQPQHF
>TRBJ2-7|TRBV4-1
CASSQEGTSGDEQYF
>TRBJ2-1|TRBV28
CASSLMTGLPNEQFF
>TRBJ2-7|TRBV5-6
CASSPGAGGLYEQYF
>TRBJ1-4|TRBV7-9
CASSLGGQAYNEKLFF
>TRBJ2-2|TRBV27
CASSLPLQASGTKNTGELFF
>TRBJ2-1|TRBV28
CASTQRYNEQFF
>TRBJ1-1|TRBV7-3
CASSLTEGTEAFF
>TRBJ2-5|TRBV7-2
CASSSRTGRETQYF
>TRBJ2-7|TRBV9
CASSKGTSVPSYEQYF
>TRBJ2-1|TRBV2
CASSGTRVRSNEQFF
>TRBJ2-5|TRBV7-8
CASRYRQEETQYF
>TRBJ2-5|TRBV5-4
CASSLGTSGRETQYF